The clone carrying this TCR beta chain was counted at least ten times. Its antigen is as yet unknown. These data come from a study of regulatory T cells in long-lasting Graves disease. Building the TCR beta libraries relied on iRepertoire HTBI primers, and CDR3 regions underwent Arm-PCR. TCRdb fed the multiplex PCR reads into MiXCR, producing one record per CDR3 protein. This sample has 500,000 or so distinct CDR3 sequences, with roughly 15% found just once. Sample time point: newly diagnosed GD, antithyroid drugs for less than 3 months. The TCR library used RNA extracted from PBMCs. CDR1 and CDR2 from the germline V gene are MDHEN and SYDVKM. The V and J ends lost 8 bases and 0 bases respectively, with 19 bases between them. The CDR3 extends over 16 amino acids. Whole-study findings and limits: Persistent Graves' patients had lower TCR diversity than newly diagnosed ones.

These data are also associated with another study on T cells in Graves' hyperthyroidism and ophthalmopathy. In that study: A 13 V-J signature model discriminated ophthalmopathy versus stable hyperthyroidism.

This chain uses TRBV28 with TRBJ1-1; D may be TRBD1 (5 bases). The specimen comprised peripheral blood mononuclear cells (PBMCs), sampled at new diagnosis, from a patient treated with antithyroid drugs. This sequence was found in a man aged 35 to 55 with Graves disease. The CDR3 sequence is CASPPVGEGVNTEAFF. The CDR3 DNA reads as TGTGCCAGCCCCCCAGTGGGGGAAGGCGTGAACACTGAAGCTTTCTTT.